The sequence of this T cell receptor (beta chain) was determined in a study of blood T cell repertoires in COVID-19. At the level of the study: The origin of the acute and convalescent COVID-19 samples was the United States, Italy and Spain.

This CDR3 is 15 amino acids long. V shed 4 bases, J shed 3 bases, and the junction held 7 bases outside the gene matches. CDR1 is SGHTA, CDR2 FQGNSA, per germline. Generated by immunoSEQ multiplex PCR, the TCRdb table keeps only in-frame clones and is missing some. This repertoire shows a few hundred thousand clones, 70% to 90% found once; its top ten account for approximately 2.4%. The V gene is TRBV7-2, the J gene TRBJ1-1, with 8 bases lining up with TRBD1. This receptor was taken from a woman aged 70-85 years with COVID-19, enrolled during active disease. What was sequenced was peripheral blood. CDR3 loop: CASSSRTGRYTEAFF. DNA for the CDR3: TGTGCCAGCAGCTCCCGGACAGGGCGCTACACTGAAGCTTTCTTT.